A few counts support the clone carrying this T cell receptor beta chain. Its antigen is as yet unknown. The same CDR3 can be traced to other DNA sequences in this sample. The data are from a study of cytomegalovirus exposure and HLA in healthy donors. Overall study results and limits: Rates of TCR association differed by HLA locus in a later analysis, with DRB1 highest and HLA-C lowest.

The CDR3 is made up of 15 amino acids. Germline V gives CDR1 MNHNS, CDR2 SASEGT. V trimming: 2 bases; J trimming: 5 bases; junction bases outside the gene matches: 4. In the PCR, 60 Vbeta and 13 Jbeta primers were used. As originally analysed: A later analysis counted tens of millions of unique TCR beta chains, some 12 million shared. Produced via immunoSEQ multiplex PCR; TCRdb's table is partial and in-frame only. D and trimming come from the DNA, and the V and J calls and clone size come from that table. The repertoire holds around 150,000 clones, roughly 80% seen once, with about 0.98% in the top ten.

The genes are TRBV6-1 and TRBJ2-5, with 11 bases fitting TRBD2. The specimen was PBMCs. This sequence was found in a girl aged 2 to 10 in good health and CMV-seropositive. The CDR3 here is CASSELAGGPETQYF. CDR3 nucleotide sequence: TGTGCCAGCAGTGAATTAGCGGGAGGGCCGGAGACCCAGTACTTC.